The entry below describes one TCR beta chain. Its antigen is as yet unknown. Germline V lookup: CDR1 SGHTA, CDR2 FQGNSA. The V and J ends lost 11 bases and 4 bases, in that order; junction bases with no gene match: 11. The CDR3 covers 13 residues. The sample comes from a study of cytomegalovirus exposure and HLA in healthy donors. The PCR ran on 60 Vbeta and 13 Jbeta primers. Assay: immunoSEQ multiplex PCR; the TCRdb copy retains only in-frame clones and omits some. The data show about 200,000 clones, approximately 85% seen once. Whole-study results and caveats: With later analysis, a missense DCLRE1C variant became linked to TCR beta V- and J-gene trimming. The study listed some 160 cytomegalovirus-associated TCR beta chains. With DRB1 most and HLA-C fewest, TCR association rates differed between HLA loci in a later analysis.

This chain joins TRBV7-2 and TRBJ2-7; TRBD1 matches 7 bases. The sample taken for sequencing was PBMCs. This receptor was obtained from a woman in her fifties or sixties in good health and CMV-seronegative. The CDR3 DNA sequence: TGTGCCGGGGCTACAGGGGTATCATACGAGCAGTACTTC. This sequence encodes CAGATGVSYEQYF.